What follows are 15 T cell receptor beta chains derived from one specimen sequenced in a study of metastatic and nonmetastatic thyroid tumors (dated by TCRdb to the early 2020s). Preparation of the library involved PCR. This sample was sequenced with an Illumina HiSeq 4000. TCRdb reanalyzed the raw reads on its own, using fastp at Q25 for trimming and MiXCR for clone calling, and kept in-frame beta chains. Within this sample are about 53,000 clones, with roughly 22% of them counted one time only. The top ten clonotypes cover roughly 3.7% of the sample. None of the patients had been given any treatment before thyroid surgery. Sequenced sample: blood. Receptor source: a female donor with papillary thyroid cancer or a benign thyroid nodule (not recorded which). Some clones in this sample may be carry-over from other donors' samples.

Only a few counts were recorded for this clone. This chain connects TRBV19 to TRBJ2-5; D might be TRBD1 (7 bases). Trimming took off 5 bases at V and 4 bases at J, with 11 bases between the two ends. Germline values: CDR1 LNHDA, CDR2 SQIVND (reference sequence). CDR3 length equals 13 residues. The CDR3 here is CASSPQGGETQYF. CDR3 DNA sequence: TGTGCCAGTAGTCCGCAGGGGGGAGAGACCCAGTACTTC.

This clone was observed at least ten times. The chain uses TRBV3-1 and TRBJ2-7, with 11 positions matching TRBD2. Trimming took 4 bases from V and 5 from J; bases not matched to a gene: 4. Germline CDR1 and CDR2: LGHDT and YNNKEL (reference sequence). This CDR3 spans 14 amino acids. CDR3 loop: CASSPLAGDNEQYF. The CDR3 DNA sequence: TGTGCCAGCAGCCCACTAGCGGGAGACAACGAGCAGTACTTC.

This clone was detected a few times. A much larger clone lies a single base off, so this may be a read error. The same CDR3 is also encoded by other DNA sequences in this sample. V is TRBV25-1 and J is TRBJ1-2; D is unclear. This CDR3 region has 15 residues. The germline gives CDR1 MGHDK, CDR2 SYGVNS. The DNA for the CDR3 is TGTGCAAGCAGTGGCGGTGGGCCCCTGGGAGTAGGCTACACCTTC. Its protein product is CASSGGGPLGVGYTF.

To note about this clone: Other DNA sequences of this sample code for an identical CDR3. The chain employs TRBV11-2 and TRBJ1-6, with unresolved D. V dropped 0 bases and J dropped 10 bases, with 7 bases sitting between them. The CDR3 is 13 amino acids. CDR1 is SGHAT, CDR2 FQNNGV, per germline. CDR3 in amino acids: CASSLDLGSPLHF. The CDR3 region has the DNA TGTGCCAGCAGCTTAGATCTGGGCTCACCCCTCCACTTT.

This clone was picked up many times. The chain has TRBV9 and TRBJ2-3, with D uncertain. CDR1 and CDR2 (germline): SGDLS, YYNGEE. The germline V and J ends were trimmed by 0 bases and 0 bases, with 5 bases remaining between them. The CDR3 has 14 amino acids. The CDR3 DNA follows: TGTGCCAGCAGCGTAGGGGGTAGCACAGATACGCAGTATTTT. Translation gives CASSVGGSTDTQYF.

There are many counts of this clone. The chain has TRBV20-1 and TRBJ1-1; D is undetermined. CDR1 is DFQATT and CDR2 is SNEGSKA in the germline V gene (reference sequence). The CDR3 runs to 12 residues. The germline V and J ends were trimmed by 3 bases and 1 base, with 6 bases remaining between them. The CDR3 DNA is TGCAGTGCTAGGGGCAGGAACACTGAAGCTTTCTTT. Its translation: CSARGRNTEAFF.

This clone was detected ten times or more. The chain joins TRBV6-5 to TRBJ1-1; a possible D gene is TRBD1 (5 bases). The germline gives CDR1 MNHEY, CDR2 SVGAGI. The CDR3 is made up of 14 amino acids. Trimming took 3 bases from V and 3 from J, leaving 11 bases between them. CDR3 DNA sequence: TGTGCCAGCAGTTATGGGGCAGGGTACACTGAAGCTTTCTTT. This translates into CASSYGAGYTEAFF.

This clone was counted ten times or more. This sequence joins TRBV4-1 and TRBJ2-7, with 10 positions matching TRBD1. V was clipped by 2 bases and J by 7 bases; unmatched bases: 5. This CDR3 has 14 residues. Germline CDR1 is MGHRA and CDR2 is YSYEKL. The CDR3 here is CASSQPGQGWEQYF. The CDR3 coding sequence is TGCGCCAGCAGCCAACCGGGACAGGGGTGGGAGCAGTACTTC.

This clone was recorded at least ten times. The chain is built from TRBV6-1 and TRBJ2-7, with D perhaps TRBD1 (6 bases). V lost 6 bases and J 3 bases, leaving 12 bases between the germline ends. The CDR3 runs to 13 residues. Germline values: CDR1 MNHNS, CDR2 SASEGT. The CDR3 protein is CASRLTGNYEQYF. The CDR3 nucleotides read TGTGCCAGCAGACTAACAGGGAACTACGAGCAGTACTTC.

This clone was counted between two and nine times. The chain uses TRBV4-2 and TRBJ2-7, with no clear D. This CDR3 is built from 15 residues. V lost 4 bases to trimming and J lost 4 bases, with 17 bases between them. Germline V gives CDR1 LGHNA, CDR2 YNFKEQ. CDR3 region: CASSLNQINQYEQYF. The CDR3, as DNA: TGTGCCAGCAGCCTGAACCAGATAAACCAGTACGAGCAGTACTTC.

In the case of this clone: The junction departs from germline at one end; a sequencing error may be responsible. The V gene is TRBV4-1, the J gene TRBJ2-2, with a weak D call TRBD1 (6 bases). There are 14 residues in the CDR3. Germline V gives CDR1 MGHRA, CDR2 YSYEKL. CDR3 DNA: TGCGCGAGCAGGCAGGGACACAACACCGGGGAGCTGTTTTTT. Protein sequence: CASRQGHNTGELFF.

The table lists this clone with many counts. This chain links TRBV12-3 or TRBV12-4 with TRBJ1-6, with D possibly matching TRBD1 (5 bases). The CDR3 extends over 16 amino acids. V was pared by 5 bases and J by 6 bases, with 17 bases between. CDR3 residues: CASSPRGGSINSPLHF. CDR3 DNA: TGTGCCAGCAGTCCACGGGGGGGTTCGATTAATTCACCCCTCCACTTT.

This clone was seen ten or more times. The chain recombines TRBV5-5 with TRBJ1-1; the D is unclear. Germline lookup yields CDR1 SGHKS and CDR2 YYEKEE (reference sequence). The germline V and J ends were trimmed by 3 bases and 2 bases, with 8 bases remaining between them. There are 13 residues in the CDR3. CDR3: CASSWQPNTEAFF. In nucleotides, the CDR3 is TGTGCCAGCAGCTGGCAACCTAACACTGAAGCTTTCTTT.

This clone was detected ten times or more. The chain joins TRBV9 to TRBJ2-6; 8 positions match TRBD1. J lost 4 bases, V lost 2 bases, and 5 bases had no gene match. This CDR3 spans 16 amino acids. Germline CDR1 is SGDLS and CDR2 is YYNGEE. The CDR3 region is CASSVQGAGGANVLTF. Written as DNA, the CDR3 is TGTGCCAGCAGCGTTCAGGGGGCAGGAGGGGCCAACGTCCTGACTTTC.

Of note for this clone: Likely a read error: the CDR3 ends without its conserved phenylalanine or tryptophan. The chain combines TRBV6-1 with TRBJ2-1, with TRBD2 matching over 10 bases. Germline loops: CDR1 MNHNS, CDR2 SASEGT. There are 14 residues in the CDR3. V trimming: 6 bases; J trimming: 10 bases; junction bases outside the gene matches: 9. CDR3: CASSTGTSVREQFV. The CDR3 coding sequence is TGTGCCAGCAGCACCGGGACTAGCGTGAGAGAGCAGTTCGTC.